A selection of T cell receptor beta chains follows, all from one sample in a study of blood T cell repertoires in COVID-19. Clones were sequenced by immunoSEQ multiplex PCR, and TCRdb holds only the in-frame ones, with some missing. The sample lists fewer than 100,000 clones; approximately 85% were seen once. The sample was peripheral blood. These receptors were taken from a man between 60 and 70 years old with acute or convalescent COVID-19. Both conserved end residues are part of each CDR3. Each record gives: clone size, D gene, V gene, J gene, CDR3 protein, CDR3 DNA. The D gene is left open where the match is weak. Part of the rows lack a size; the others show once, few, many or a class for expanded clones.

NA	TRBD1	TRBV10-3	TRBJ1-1	CAIDPGGLNTEAFF	TGTGCCATCGACCCAGGGGGCTTAAACACTGAAGCTTTCTTT
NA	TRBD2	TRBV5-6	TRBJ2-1	CASSSPTLAGGSSYNEQFF	TGTGCCAGCAGCTCCCCCACGCTAGCGGGAGGTAGCTCCTACAATGAGCAGTTCTTC
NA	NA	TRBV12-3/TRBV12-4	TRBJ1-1	CASRYSLNTEAFF	TGTGCCAGCAGATACTCATTGAACACTGAAGCTTTCTTT
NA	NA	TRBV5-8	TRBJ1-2	CASISGYTF	TGTGCCAGCATCTCCGGCTACACCTTC
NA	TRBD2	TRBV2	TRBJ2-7	CASSEGTRRGEQYF	TGTGCCAGCAGTGAAGGGACTAGGCGGGGCGAGCAGTACTTC
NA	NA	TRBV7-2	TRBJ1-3	CASTEVSGNTIYF	TGTGCCAGCACAGAGGTCTCTGGAAACACCATATATTTT
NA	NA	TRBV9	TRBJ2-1	CASSAWTANNEQFF	TGTGCCAGCAGCGCATGGACAGCAAACAATGAGCAGTTCTTC
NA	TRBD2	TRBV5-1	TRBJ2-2	CASSLGLARGELFF	TGCGCCAGCAGCTTGGGACTAGCTAGGGGGGAGCTGTTTTTT
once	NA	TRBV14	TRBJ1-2	CASSQTRAGYTF	TGTGCCAGCAGCCAAACCAGGGCCGGCTACACCTTC
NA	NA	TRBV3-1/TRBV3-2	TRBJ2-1	CASSQVEGRGNEQFF	TGTGCCAGCAGCCAAGTCGAGGGGCGGGGCAATGAGCAGTTCTTC
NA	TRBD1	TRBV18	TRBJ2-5	CASSRDRSETQYF	TGTGCCAGCTCTCGGGACAGATCAGAGACCCAGTACTTC
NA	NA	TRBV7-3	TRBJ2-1	CASSLMQGTEQFF	TGTGCCAGCAGCTTAATGCAGGGAACTGAGCAGTTCTTC
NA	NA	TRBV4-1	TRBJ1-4	CASSLFRGSNEKLFF	TGCGCCAGCAGCCTCTTCCGAGGGTCTAATGAAAAACTGTTTTTT
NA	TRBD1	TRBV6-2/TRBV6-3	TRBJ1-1	CASSHRTGGANTEAFF	TGTGCCAGCAGCCATAGGACAGGAGGGGCGAACACTGAAGCTTTCTTT
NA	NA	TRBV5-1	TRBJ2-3	CASSLGGRMDTQYF	TGCGCCAGCAGCTTGGGGGGGAGGATGGATACGCAGTATTTT
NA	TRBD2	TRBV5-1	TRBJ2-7	CASSWLAGSSYEQYF	TGCGCCAGCAGCTGGCTAGCGGGGTCATCCTACGAGCAGTACTTC
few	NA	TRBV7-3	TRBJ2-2	CASSPREGRQNTGELFF	TGTGCCAGCAGCCCTAGAGAGGGCAGACAGAACACCGGGGAGCTGTTTTTT
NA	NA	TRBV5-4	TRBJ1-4	CASSVRVNEKLFF	TGTGCCAGCAGCGTACGGGTTAATGAAAAACTGTTTTTT
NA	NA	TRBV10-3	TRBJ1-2	CAISEVGDYYGYTF	TGTGCCATCAGTGAGGTAGGGGATTACTATGGCTACACCTTC
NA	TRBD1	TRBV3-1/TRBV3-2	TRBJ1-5	CASSHGQGNQPQHF	TGTGCCAGCAGCCATGGACAGGGCAATCAGCCCCAGCATTTT
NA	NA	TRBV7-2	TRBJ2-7	CASSSGPASAYEQYF	TGTGCCAGCAGCTCAGGCCCCGCCTCGGCCTACGAGCAGTACTTC
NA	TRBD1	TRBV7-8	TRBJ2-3	CASSPRTGSSSDTQYF	TGTGCCAGCAGCCCAAGGACAGGGAGCTCTTCAGATACGCAGTATTTT
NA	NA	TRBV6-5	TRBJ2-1	CASTLTGSSYNEQFF	TGTGCCAGTACGTTAACTGGTTCCTCCTACAATGAGCAGTTCTTC
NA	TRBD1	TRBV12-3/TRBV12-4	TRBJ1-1	CASNPGGKTEAFF	TGTGCCAGCAACCCAGGGGGCAAGACTGAAGCTTTCTTT
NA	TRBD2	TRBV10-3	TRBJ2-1	CAIGSGGLHEQFF	TGTGCCATCGGTTCGGGGGGGCTCCATGAGCAGTTCTTC
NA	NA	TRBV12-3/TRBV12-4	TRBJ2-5	CASSPRGVTQYF	TGTGCCAGCAGTCCGCGGGGCGTGACCCAGTACTTC